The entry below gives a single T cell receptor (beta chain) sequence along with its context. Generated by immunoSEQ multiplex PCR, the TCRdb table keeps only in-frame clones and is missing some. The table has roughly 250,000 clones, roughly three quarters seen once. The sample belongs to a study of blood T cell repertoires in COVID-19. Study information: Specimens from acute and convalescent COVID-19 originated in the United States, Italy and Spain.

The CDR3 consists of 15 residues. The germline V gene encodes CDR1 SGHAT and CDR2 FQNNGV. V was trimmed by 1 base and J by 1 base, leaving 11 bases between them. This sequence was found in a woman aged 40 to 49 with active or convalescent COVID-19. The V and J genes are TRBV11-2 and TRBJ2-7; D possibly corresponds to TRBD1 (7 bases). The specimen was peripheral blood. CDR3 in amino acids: CASSLGAGGSYEQYF. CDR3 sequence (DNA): TGTGCCAGCAGCTTAGGGGCAGGGGGGTCCTACGAGCAGTACTTC.